This T cell receptor beta chain originates from a study of metastatic and nonmetastatic thyroid tumors (dated by TCRdb to the early 2020s). Looking at the study overall: For patients with malignant and with benign thyroid disease, the researchers compared repertoires between peripheral blood samples and tumor or nodule tissue samples.

Library method: PCR. Sequenced using an Illumina HiSeq 4000. High-throughput sequencing was used to profile the TCR beta-chain CDR3 region of every patient. In the paper's pipeline: Drawing on CDR3 differences between clinicopathological groups, the researchers built a classifier meant to tell apart patients with distant-metastatic papillary thyroid cancer. The Shannon index was used to assess repertoire diversity, and the Morisita-Horn index was used to assess tumor-blood repertoire similarity. TCRdb reworked the public reads: Q25 trimming with fastp, MiXCR clone assembly, productive beta chains retained. It is TCRdb's table, rather than the study itself, that gives the V and J calls and clone size. Here the sample has approximately 12,000 clones; approximately 24% occur a single time. Roughly three fifths of the sample goes to the ten largest clones. No patient had received any treatment before thyroid surgery. Using T-cell receptor beta sequencing, the researchers looked back retrospectively at clinical samples from patients, gathered between about 2011 and 2019.

The cysteine opens and the phenylalanine closes a CDR3 of 17 amino acids. Only the CDR3 region is kept as DNA, spanning 51 bases read in frame from base 1. From V the trimming removes 2 bases and from J it removes 6 bases, while the gene matches leave 11 bases of the junction unaccounted for. CDR1 and CDR2 were assigned from the germline V gene (reference sequence) as MNHEY and SMNVEV. This clone was counted a few times. It has no known antigen specificity. Within one base of it there is no much larger clone, and no base qualities were kept. The paper as a whole reports these results and caveats: TCR beta diversity was reported as significantly higher in malignant tumors than in benign nodules, in both blood and tumor samples.

The sequence is built from TRBV27 and TRBJ2-2; 8 bases in between match TRBD1. The sequenced sample was blood. This clonotype originated in a male donor with papillary thyroid cancer or a benign thyroid nodule (not recorded which). Some clones in this sample may be carry-over from other donors' samples. The DNA sequence is as follows: TGTGCCAGCAGTTTAAATGGGGGACAGGTTAACGCCGGGGAGCTGTTTTTT. It codes for CASSLNGGQVNAGELFF.